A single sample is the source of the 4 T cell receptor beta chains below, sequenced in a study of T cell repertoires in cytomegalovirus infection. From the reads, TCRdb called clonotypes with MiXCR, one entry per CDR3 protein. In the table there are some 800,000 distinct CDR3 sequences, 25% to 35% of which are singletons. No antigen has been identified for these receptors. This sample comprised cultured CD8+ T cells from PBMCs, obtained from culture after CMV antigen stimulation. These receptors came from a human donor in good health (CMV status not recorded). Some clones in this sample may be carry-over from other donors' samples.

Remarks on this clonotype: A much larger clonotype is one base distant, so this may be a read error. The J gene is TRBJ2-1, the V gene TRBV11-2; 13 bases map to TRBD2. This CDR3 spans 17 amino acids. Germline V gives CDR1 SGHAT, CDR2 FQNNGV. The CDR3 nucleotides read TGTGCCAACAGCCGCCGAGGACTAGCGGGGGCTTACAATGAGCAGTTCTTC. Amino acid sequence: CANSRRGLAGAYNEQFF.

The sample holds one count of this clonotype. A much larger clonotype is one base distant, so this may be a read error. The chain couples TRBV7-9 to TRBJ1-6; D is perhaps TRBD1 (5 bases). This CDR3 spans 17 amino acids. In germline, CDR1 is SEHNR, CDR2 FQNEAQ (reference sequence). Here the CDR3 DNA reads TGTGCCAGCAGCCCCGACGAGGGGTTTCCCTATAATTCACCCTTCCACTTT. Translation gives CASSPDEGFPYNSPFHF.

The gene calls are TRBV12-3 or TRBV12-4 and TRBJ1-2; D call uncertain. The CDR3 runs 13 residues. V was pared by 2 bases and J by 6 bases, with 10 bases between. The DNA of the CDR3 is TGTGCCAGCAGTTTATCAGGTTACAATGGCTACACCTTC. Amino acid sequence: CASSLSGYNGYTF.

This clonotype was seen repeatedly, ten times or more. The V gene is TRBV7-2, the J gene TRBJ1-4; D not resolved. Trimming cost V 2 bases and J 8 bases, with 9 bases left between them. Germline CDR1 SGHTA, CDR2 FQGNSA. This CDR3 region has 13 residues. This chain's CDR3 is CASSLFRGEKLFF. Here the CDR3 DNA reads TGTGCCAGCAGCTTATTCCGTGGGGAAAAACTGTTTTTT.